A single sample gave rise to the 24 T cell receptor beta chains below, sequenced in a study of beta chain features in type 1 diabetes. Study results and limitations: In every one of the four CD4+ subsets, TCRB CDR3s were moderately but significantly shorter in Type 1 diabetes patients.

Antigens of these TCRs are unknown. cDNA synthesis used the whole RNA isolate, giving expressed TCRB sequences. Data came from immunoSEQ multiplex PCR; TCRdb stores just in-frame clones and leaves some out. The repertoire holds 630,000 or so clones, with more than 12% as singletons. Sequenced input: naive CD4+ T cells from blood. Receptors originate from a man between 18 and 29 years old with type 1 diabetes.

The chain recombines TRBV27 with TRBJ1-2; 7 bases are a match to TRBD1. The germline CDR1 and CDR2 sequences are MNHEY and SMNVEV (reference sequence). With 0 bases clipped from V and 8 bases from J, the junction kept 12 bases outside the gene matches. This CDR3 is 16 amino acids long. For the CDR3, the DNA is TGTGCCAGCAGTTTATCAACCTACACAGGGGAACTCGGCTACACCTTC. Protein: CASSLSTYTGELGYTF.

This rearrangement joins TRBV10-3 to TRBJ1-2; the match to TRBD1 covers 7 bases. V gave up 6 bases and J gave up 3 bases; unmatched junction bases: 4. CDR1 is ENHRY and CDR2 is SYGVKD in the germline V gene. The CDR3 length is 13 residues. The CDR3 sequence is CAISVTGDYGYTF. CDR3 bases: TGTGCCATCAGCGTTACAGGGGACTATGGCTACACCTTC.

The V gene is TRBV7-3, the J gene TRBJ2-3; 7 bases line up with TRBD2. This CDR3 contains 16 residues. Germline V gene sequence: CDR1 SGHTA, CDR2 FQGTGA. V lost 2 bases and J lost 2; bases outside the gene matches: 7. CDR3: CASSLVSSGSTDTQYF. The CDR3 nucleotides are TGTGCCAGCAGCTTAGTGTCTAGCGGATCCACAGATACGCAGTATTTT.

This clone was detected a few times. The gene calls are TRBV5-1 and TRBJ1-1; no reliable D call. This CDR3 has 16 amino acids. Per the germline V gene, CDR1 is SGHRS and CDR2 is YFSETQ. The ends were cut back, 2 bases at V and 1 base at J, with 15 bases in the middle. Here the CDR3 reads CASSFRAGFENTEAFF. The CDR3 DNA sequence: TGCGCCAGCAGCTTTCGGGCTGGGTTCGAGAACACTGAAGCTTTCTTT.

With respect to this clone: In the same sample, other DNA sequences code for this CDR3. This chain links TRBV28 with TRBJ1-2, with D unresolved. The germline CDR1 and CDR2 sequences are MDHEN and SYDVKM. Trimming took off 3 bases at V and 8 bases at J, with 10 bases between the two ends. The CDR3 loop spans 12 amino acids. CDR3: CASSLEGKGYTF. In DNA, the CDR3 is TGTGCCAGCAGTTTGGAGGGTAAAGGCTACACCTTC.

This clone has only a few counts. The chain combines TRBV9 with TRBJ2-5; TRBD1 or TRBD2 may be the D gene (5 bases each). The CDR3 loop spans 13 amino acids. The V end was cut by 3 bases, the J end by 4 bases, with 10 bases between. Germline CDR1 reads SGDLS; CDR2 reads YYNGEE. The CDR3 is CASSARGGETQYF. Here the CDR3 DNA reads TGTGCCAGCAGCGCCCGGGGCGGAGAGACCCAGTACTTC.

The chain couples TRBV27 to TRBJ1-2; TRBD1 agrees at 9 bases. The CDR3 is 14 amino acids. The germline CDR1 and CDR2 sequences are MNHEY and SMNVEV (reference sequence). The V gene end was trimmed by 4 bases and the J gene end by 4 bases; junction bases not matched to a gene: 4. This CDR3 reads CASSSPGQGYGYTF. CDR3 in DNA: TGTGCCAGCAGTTCCCCGGGACAGGGCTATGGCTACACCTTC.

This clone was seen only a few times. The junction and the germline gene differ at one end; a read error may be behind it. The rearrangement links TRBV5-1 to TRBJ2-2, with a possible D match to TRBD2 (6 bases). The germline CDR1 and CDR2 sequences are SGHRS and YFSETQ. The CDR3 length is 14 residues. The CDR3 DNA reads TGCGCCAGCACCTTGGTCGCGGGAACCGGGGAGCTGTTTTTT. Protein sequence: CASTLVAGTGELFF.

This clone was seen more than once but under ten times. The CDR3 nucleotides read TGTGCCAGTAGTATAGATCGGGGAACAGTTAGCAATCAGCCCCAGCATTTT. It yields the protein CASSIDRGTVSNQPQHF. The chain is built from TRBV19 and TRBJ1-5; no clear D. The V and J ends lost 0 bases and 0 bases respectively, with 12 bases between them. Germline CDR1 LNHDA, CDR2 SQIVND (reference sequence). The length of the CDR3 is 17 residues.

This clone was detected a few times. This sequence joins TRBV28 and TRBJ2-7; no clear D. Trimming removed 4 bases from V and 7 bases from J, with 11 bases in between. CDR3 size: 12 residues. CDR1 MDHEN and CDR2 SYDVKM come from the germline V gene. DNA for the CDR3: TGTGCCAGCAGTTCAAATCCGAGGGAGCAGTACTTC. Its translation: CASSSNPREQYF.

This clone was detected a few times. The gene calls are TRBV7-2 and TRBJ2-1; TRBD2 might be the D (6 bases). The germline V gene encodes CDR1 SGHTA and CDR2 FQGNSA. The CDR3 is 15 amino acids. V was clipped by 2 bases and J by 6 bases, with 14 bases between them. The CDR3 sequence is CASSLLLGTSNEQFF. CDR3 coding DNA: TGTGCCAGCAGCTTATTACTTGGGACTTCCAATGAGCAGTTCTTC.

This chain connects TRBV30 to TRBJ2-3; D possibly corresponds to TRBD2 (5 bases). The V gene's germline CDR1 is GTSNPN and CDR2 SVGIG (reference sequence). V lost 1 base and J 0 bases, leaving 11 bases between the germline ends. This CDR3 contains 15 residues. The DNA for the CDR3 is TGTGCCTGGAGTGGAGGGTCGTCTAGCACAGATACGCAGTATTTT. Encoded protein: CAWSGGSSSTDTQYF.

The genes are TRBV29-1 and TRBJ2-4; a weak D match, TRBD2 (5 bases). The germline gives CDR1 SQVTM, CDR2 ANQGSEA. The CDR3 has 13 amino acids. Between the trimmed V and J ends, which lost 4 bases and 0 bases, there was a span of 7 bases. CDR3 DNA: TGCAGCGTTGCGGGAATAGCCAAAAACATTCAGTACTTC. Translating it yields CSVAGIAKNIQYF. Variable domain in full (rest from reference TRBV29-1 and TRBJ2-4): SAVISQKPSRDICQRGTSLTIQCQVDSQVTMMFWYRQQPGQSLTLIATANQGSEATYESGFVIDKFPISRPNLTFSTLTVSNMSPEDSSIYLCSVAGIAKNIQYFGAGTRLSVL.

J is TRBJ2-1 and V is TRBV5-1; TRBD2 agrees at 8 bases. There are 16 residues in the CDR3. Per the germline V gene, CDR1 is SGHRS and CDR2 is YFSETQ. The trim removed 0 bases at V and 8 bases at J, leaving 10 bases unmatched. This CDR3 is CASSLAGREGHHEQFF. Written as DNA, the CDR3 is TGCGCCAGCAGCTTGGCCGGGAGGGAGGGCCATCATGAGCAGTTCTTC.

This clone has only a few counts. J is TRBJ2-3 and V is TRBV7-2; TRBD2 matches at 8 bases. Trimming removed 3 bases from V and 5 bases from J; junction bases left unmatched: 7. CDR1 is SGHTA and CDR2 is FQGNSA in the germline V gene. The CDR3 has 15 amino acids. CDR3 in amino acids: CASSFSTSVGDTQYF. CDR3 in DNA: TGTGCCAGCAGCTTTTCGACTAGCGTAGGAGATACGCAGTATTTT.

This clone was picked up a small number of times. The rearrangement links TRBV19 to TRBJ2-3; D remains unclear. CDR3 length: 15 residues. Germline CDR1 is LNHDA and CDR2 is SQIVND (reference sequence). The V end was cut by 1 base, the J end by 1 base, with 9 bases between. CDR3 loop: CASSIAGGGTDTQYF. As DNA, the CDR3 is TGTGCCAGTAGTATAGCTGGCGGCGGCACAGATACGCAGTATTTT.

This chain joins TRBV4-2 and TRBJ2-3; 10 bases map to TRBD2. With V trimmed by 3 bases and J by 4 bases, 7 bases remained unmatched. Germline-derived CDR1 and CDR2 are LGHNA and YNFKEQ. The CDR3 sequence is 16 residues long. CDR3 amino acids: CASSHPAGGLADTQYF. CDR3 bases: TGTGCCAGCAGCCATCCAGCGGGGGGGCTGGCAGATACGCAGTATTTT.

This clone was seen a few times. This rearrangement joins TRBV9 to TRBJ2-3, with D possibly called TRBD1 or TRBD2 (5 bases each). This CDR3 is 14 amino acids long. Trimming removed 4 bases at V and 0 bases at J, with 9 bases between. CDR1 SGDLS and CDR2 YYNGEE come from the germline V gene. CDR3 sequence reads: CASSTRDSTDTQYF. CDR3 coding DNA: TGTGCCAGCAGCACCCGGGACAGCACAGATACGCAGTATTTT.

V is TRBV9 and J is TRBJ1-2; a possible D gene is TRBD1 (6 bases). The CDR3 is 16 residues long. Germline V CDR1 and CDR2: SGDLS, YYNGEE. The ends were cut back, 2 bases at V and 0 bases at J, with 14 bases in the middle. For the CDR3, the DNA is TGTGCCAGCAGCGTGCAGTATGGGGGCCCTAACTATGGCTACACCTTC. Translation: CASSVQYGGPNYGYTF.

To note about this clone: Other nucleotide sequences from this sample produce the same CDR3. The chain joins TRBV5-1 to TRBJ2-3; D not certain. Germline loops: CDR1 SGHRS, CDR2 YFSETQ. The length of the CDR3 is 12 residues. V was cut by 2 bases and J by 3 bases, with 4 bases left in between. The CDR3 sequence is CASSFGTDTQYF. The CDR3, as DNA: TGCGCCAGCAGCTTCGGGACAGATACGCAGTATTTT.

The chain has TRBV14 and TRBJ1-3; D possibly corresponds to TRBD1 (5 bases). The CDR3 is made up of 16 amino acids. CDR1 is SGHDN, CDR2 FVKESK, per germline. V was pared by 3 bases and J by 4 bases, with 16 bases between. As DNA, the CDR3 is TGTGCCAGCAGCCACGTGGGACCGACGGCGGGAAACACCATATATTTT. As protein: CASSHVGPTAGNTIYF.

This clone has only a few counts. The V gene is TRBV4-1, the J gene TRBJ2-2; D gene unclear. This CDR3 is built from 16 residues. Germline V gives CDR1 MGHRA, CDR2 YSYEKL. Trimming took off 0 bases at V and 5 bases at J, with 13 bases between the two ends. CDR3 sequence (DNA): TGCGCCAGCAGCCAAGATACCCGAGCCGTGACCGGGGAGCTGTTTTTT. Translated, it gives CASSQDTRAVTGELFF.

This clone was seen more than once but under ten times. The V and J genes are TRBV7-2 and TRBJ2-7, with 13 bases aligning to TRBD2. The V and J ends lost 0 bases and 6 bases, in that order; junction bases with no gene match: 8. CDR1 and CDR2 from the germline V gene are SGHTA and FQGNSA. CDR3 size: 17 residues. As DNA, the CDR3 is TGTGCCAGCAGCTTAGCGGGGACTAGCGGGATAGGTTCCGAGCAGTACTTC. Its protein product is CASSLAGTSGIGSEQYF.

This clone occurred a few times. The rearrangement joins TRBV18 to TRBJ2-3, with 9 bases that match TRBD2. Per germline, CDR1 KGHSH and CDR2 LQKENI. This CDR3 is built from 16 residues. Trimming took 3 bases from V and 1 from J; bases not matched to a gene: 5. The CDR3 DNA sequence: TGTGCCAGCTCACCCCCGCAGCGGGGGGGCACAGATACGCAGTATTTT. Protein product: CASSPPQRGGTDTQYF.